In its sample, the clone carrying this TCR beta chain was seen a few times. Its antigen remains unknown. The entry originates in a study of T cell responses to AZD1222 COVID-19 vaccine. Study context: Recipients boosted at about 4 weeks or about 12 weeks are pooled. Study conclusions and caveats: Females made up more of the donors, who were largely white British, and clonal diversity may have come out too low.

Sequenced by immunoSEQ multiplex PCR; TCRdb stores in-frame clones only, minus some. Here the sample spans roughly 83,000 clones, about 82% being singletons. V dropped 5 bases and J dropped 6 bases, with 19 bases sitting between them. Germline assignment: CDR1 LGHDT and CDR2 YNNKEL (reference sequence). CDR3 length: 15 residues. The V call is TRBV3-1 (or the pseudogene TRBV3-2), the J call TRBJ2-5; D perhaps matches TRBD1 (5 bases). This sequence originates from an adult in good health. The material was peripheral blood, obtained on day 0 of AZD1222 vaccination. The CDR3 DNA is TGTGCCAGCAGCACAAGGACCGGGCAGGGCCAGACCCAGTACTTC. Translated, it gives CASSTRTGQGQTQYF.